What follows are 6 T cell receptor beta chains derived from one specimen sequenced in a study of blood T cell repertoires in COVID-19. Profiling relied on immunoSEQ multiplex PCR, and the TCRdb table lists in-frame clones only, not all of them. The sample shows tens of thousands of clones, around 86% of them seen only once. The sample taken for sequencing was peripheral blood. All receptors derive from a man aged 50-59 years with active or convalescent COVID-19.

V gene TRBV7-9 combines with J gene TRBJ2-7, with 9 bases matching TRBD2. Unmatched junction bases numbered 3, after V lost 2 bases and J lost 7 bases. CDR1 is SEHNR, CDR2 FQNEAQ, per germline (reference sequence). CDR3 length: 13 amino acids. The CDR3: CASSLTREGEQYF. For the CDR3, the DNA is TGTGCCAGCAGCTTAACGCGGGAGGGAGAGCAGTACTTC.

The V and J genes are TRBV14 and TRBJ1-1; D ambiguous. The CDR3 has 14 amino acids. Trimming took off 4 bases at V and 1 base at J, with 10 bases between the two ends. The germline CDR1 and CDR2 sequences are SGHDN and FVKESK. CDR3 nucleotide sequence: TGTGCCAGCAGCCGTACTCCGGGGAACACTGAAGCTTTCTTT. Residues: CASSRTPGNTEAFF.

This clone was counted between two and nine times. The V and J genes are TRBV9 and TRBJ2-1, with TRBD1 identical over 7 bases. This CDR3 has 14 amino acids. Germline CDR1 SGDLS, CDR2 YYNGEE. J was trimmed by 1 base and V by 4 bases; bases with no gene match: 2. The CDR3 reads CASSPGQSYNEQFF. As DNA, the CDR3 is TGTGCCAGCAGCCCGGGACAGTCCTACAATGAGCAGTTCTTC.

The J gene is TRBJ1-2, the V gene TRBV24-1; TRBD1 agrees at 7 bases. J was trimmed by 0 bases and V by 4 bases; bases with no gene match: 10. The germline CDR1 and CDR2 sequences are KGHDR and SFDVKD. CDR3 length equals 17 residues. The CDR3 DNA reads as TGTGCCACCAGTGACTCACGGACAGGCGACCCTAACTATGGCTACACCTTC. Protein product: CATSDSRTGDPNYGYTF.

The chain joins TRBV7-6 to TRBJ2-3, with D hard to call. The germline gives CDR1 SGHVS, CDR2 FNYEAQ. This CDR3 comprises 14 residues. Trimming stripped 2 bases from V and 0 bases from J, with 6 bases between. CDR3 region: CASSLFSSTDTQYF. The CDR3 nucleotides read TGTGCCAGCAGCTTATTTTCTAGCACAGATACGCAGTATTTT.

The chain joins TRBV5-1 to TRBJ2-2; D might be TRBD1 (5 bases). Germline loops: CDR1 SGHRS, CDR2 YFSETQ. The CDR3 has 14 residues. Trimming took off 0 bases at V and 5 bases at J, with 8 bases between the two ends. The chain's CDR3 is CASSLGDRTGELFF. In nucleotides, the CDR3 is TGCGCCAGCAGCTTGGGAGACAGAACCGGGGAGCTGTTTTTT.